What follows is one T cell receptor beta chain and its context. Its antigen is unknown. This record comes from a study of shared clonotypes between healthy human individuals. Germline CDR1 reads LGHNA; CDR2 reads YNFKEQ. V lost 1 base to trimming and J lost 2 bases; unmatched junction nucleotides: 7. This CDR3 is 18 amino acids long. Generated by immunoSEQ multiplex PCR, the TCRdb table keeps only in-frame clones and is missing some. The sample carries roughly 2.2 million clones, more than 85% recorded once. Whole-study results and caveats: Sampling included only blood; tissue repertoires likely differ.

The source of this sequence is a man younger than 35 in good health. Some clones in this sample may be carry-over from other donors' samples. V and J are TRBV4-2 and TRBJ2-1; the match to TRBD2 covers 11 bases. The sequenced material came from naive CD4+ T cells from PBMCs. Regarding subset: CD45RA+ positively selected. The CDR3 loop is CASSQVGLAGGTYNEQFF. DNA for the CDR3: TGTGCCAGCAGCCAAGTCGGGCTAGCGGGAGGTACCTACAATGAGCAGTTCTTC.